The 20 T cell receptor beta chains below come from one sample, sequenced in a study of human T cells and chemical hapten exposure. The time point is: patch test 3, about 24 weeks after DPC sensitization. Treatment reported: therapeutic diphenylcyclopropenone sensitization with weekly scalp DPC. TCRdb itself ran the RACE reads through MiXCR, one entry per CDR3 protein. The sample yields about 190,000 distinct CDR3 sequences, under 25% seen once. Sequenced material: whole blood, taken in connection with sensitization to the hapten diphenylcyclopropenone (DPC). The receptors were gathered from a woman aged 40-49 years with alopecia areata. Some clones in this sample may be carry-over from other donors' samples.

This clonotype has more than one count but fewer than ten. The chain has TRBV20-1 and TRBJ2-1; 14 bases line up with TRBD2. The V gene's germline CDR1 is DFQATT and CDR2 SNEGSKA (reference sequence). J gave up 9 bases and V 2 bases, and 12 bases lay outside the gene matches. This CDR3 comprises 17 residues. The CDR3 reads CSARTTFPGLAGVEQFF. The CDR3 DNA reads as TGCAGTGCTAGAACCACCTTCCCGGGACTAGCGGGAGTTGAGCAGTTCTTC.

In this sample, this clonotype turned up a few times. The V gene is TRBV3-1, the J gene TRBJ2-7, with 11 bases fitting TRBD2. The V gene's germline CDR1 is LGHDT and CDR2 YNNKEL (reference sequence). Trimming cost V 1 base and J 0 bases; bases outside gene matches: 8. CDR3 length: 18 residues. CDR3 sequence reads: CASSQAGTSGPFSYEQYF. The CDR3 DNA is TGTGCCAGCAGCCAAGCCGGGACTAGCGGACCATTCTCCTACGAGCAGTACTTC.

The chain has TRBV24-1 and TRBJ2-1; no reliable D call. The CDR3 is 14 residues long. From germline, CDR1 is KGHDR and CDR2 SFDVKD. Trimming took 0 bases from V and 6 from J, leaving 8 bases between them. The CDR3 DNA sequence: TGTGCCACCAGTGATTTGTGGAGCTCCAATGAGCAGTTCTTC. It yields the protein CATSDLWSSNEQFF.

This clonotype was recorded many times. The chain carries TRBV28 and TRBJ1-5, with unresolved D. The germline gives CDR1 MDHEN, CDR2 SYDVKM. V lost 3 bases and J lost 5, with 5 bases in between. The CDR3 length is 12 residues. The CDR3 protein is CASSLSDQPQHF. The CDR3 DNA sequence: TGTGCCAGCAGTTTGTCCGATCAGCCCCAGCATTTT.

This clonotype was found many times. This chain joins TRBV29-1 and TRBJ2-3; D is possibly TRBD2 (6 bases). The CDR3 length is 12 residues. Germline V gene lookup returns CDR1 SQVTM and CDR2 ANQGSEA. Trimming removed 3 bases at V and 3 bases at J, with 7 bases between. The CDR3 DNA is TGCAGCGTTGACCGGGGGACAGATACGCAGTATTTT. This sequence encodes CSVDRGTDTQYF.

V and J are TRBV12-3 or TRBV12-4 and TRBJ2-1, with TRBD2 identical over 10 bases. V gave up 5 bases and J gave up 4 bases; unmatched junction bases: 8. This CDR3 region has 16 residues. For the CDR3, the DNA is TGTGCCAGCAGTCAGATGAGCGGGAGGGGGTACAATGAGCAGTTCTTC. It translates to CASSQMSGRGYNEQFF.

The chain has TRBV29-1 and TRBJ2-3; 13 bases match TRBD2. V lost 1 base to trimming and J lost 1 base; unmatched junction nucleotides: 5. The CDR3 runs to 17 residues. Looked up from germline, CDR1 is SQVTM and CDR2 is ANQGSEA. The chain's CDR3 is CSVEGTSGSGGTDTQYF. CDR3 nucleotide sequence: TGCAGCGTTGAAGGGACTAGCGGGAGTGGTGGCACAGATACGCAGTATTTT.

The chain combines TRBV24-1 with TRBJ2-6; a possible D gene is TRBD1 (7 bases). CDR1 and CDR2 (germline): KGHDR, SFDVKD. The CDR3 runs 17 residues. Trimming removed 2 bases from V and 1 base from J, with 11 bases in between. CDR3 sequence (DNA): TGTGCCACCAGTGATTCCCCAGGGGGGTCTGGGGCCAACGTCCTGACTTTC. Its protein product is CATSDSPGGSGANVLTF.

The rearrangement uses TRBV27 and TRBJ2-7; no reliable D call. V was shortened by 2 bases and J by 4 bases, with 12 bases between the two germline ends. Germline values: CDR1 MNHEY, CDR2 SMNVEV (reference sequence). The CDR3 loop spans 14 amino acids. The CDR3 here is CASSLGQKPYEQYF. CDR3 DNA: TGTGCCAGCAGTTTAGGCCAGAAACCTTACGAGCAGTACTTC.

The gene calls are TRBV5-4 and TRBJ2-6; D gene ambiguous. The CDR3 loop spans 17 amino acids. Germline CDR1 is SGHNT and CDR2 is YYREEE (reference sequence). With 0 bases removed from V and 0 bases from J, the gap between germline ends came to 10 bases. The chain's CDR3 is CASSLVIQSSGANVLTF. CDR3 coding DNA: TGTGCCAGCAGCTTGGTCATTCAGAGCTCTGGGGCCAACGTCCTGACTTTC. The complete variable domain, with remaining parts taken from reference TRBV5-4 and TRBJ2-6, reads ETGVTQSPTHLIKTRGQQVTLRCSSQSGHNTVSWYQQALGQGPQFIFQYYREEENGRGNFPPRFSGLQFPNYSSELNVNALELDDSALYLCASSLVIQSSGANVLTFGAGSRLTVL.

This clonotype was seen many times. Written as DNA, the CDR3 is TGTGCCAGCAGCAGCGGGGACTACTACAATGAGCAGTTCTTC. It encodes CASSSGDYYNEQFF. The gene calls are TRBV7-2 and TRBJ2-1, with 7 bases that match TRBD2. The CDR3 is 14 residues long. Germline assignment: CDR1 SGHTA and CDR2 FQGNSA. V was clipped by 5 bases and J by 3 bases; unmatched bases: 4.

The rearrangement uses TRBV13 and TRBJ1-1, with a possible D match to TRBD1 (6 bases). The CDR3 is made up of 15 amino acids. The V gene lost 8 bases and the J gene lost 4 bases, with 20 bases spanning the gap. The germline gives CDR1 PRHDT, CDR2 FYEKMQ (reference sequence). The CDR3 DNA reads TGTGCCAGCCTTGGCAGGGGAAGCGGTATCACTGAAGCTTTCTTT. Translation: CASLGRGSGITEAFF.

This clonotype was found once. The rearrangement joins TRBV20-1 to TRBJ2-7, with D unresolved. The V gene's germline CDR1 is DFQATT and CDR2 SNEGSKA (reference sequence). V shed 1 base and J shed 0 bases, with 10 bases lying between them. This CDR3 has 14 residues. Here the CDR3 reads CSARVGGSSYEQYF. The CDR3 bases are TGCAGTGCTAGAGTTGGTGGAAGCTCCTACGAGCAGTACTTC.

This clonotype was seen more than once but under ten times. The chain couples TRBV7-2 to TRBJ2-7; D gene uncertain. Germline CDR1 SGHTA, CDR2 FQGNSA. Trimming left V 5 bases short and J 3 bases short, with 8 bases between. The CDR3 runs to 12 residues. The CDR3 DNA follows: TGTGCCAGCAGCCGGAAGAGCTACGAGCAGTACTTC. This codes for CASSRKSYEQYF.

V is TRBV6-6 and J is TRBJ1-1, with TRBD1 matching over 7 bases. V lost 6 bases to trimming and J lost 1 base; unmatched junction nucleotides: 8. This CDR3 is built from 15 residues. CDR1 and CDR2 (germline): MNHNY, SVGAGI (reference sequence). The CDR3 DNA sequence: TGTGCCAGCAGACCTAATGACAGGGCGAACACTGAAGCTTTCTTT. Translated: CASRPNDRANTEAFF.

This clonotype was seen more than once but under ten times. This chain connects TRBV3-1 to TRBJ1-2; 7 nucleotides agree with TRBD1. Losses at the gene ends were 6 bases for V and 4 bases for J; bases not matched to a gene: 8. Germline V gene lookup returns CDR1 LGHDT and CDR2 YNNKEL (reference sequence). This CDR3 contains 14 residues. CDR3 in DNA: TGTGCCAGCAGTCAGGCGGGACAGTCCTATGGCTACACCTTC. Its translation is CASSQAGQSYGYTF.

The chain combines TRBV29-1 with TRBJ2-4, with D hard to call. V was trimmed by 0 bases and J by 9 bases, leaving 18 bases between them. Per germline, CDR1 SQVTM and CDR2 ANQGSEA. CDR3 size: 15 residues. The CDR3, as DNA: TGCAGCGTTGAAGATCTTGCAGGCTTGCGTGGCATTCAGTACTTC. Its protein is CSVEDLAGLRGIQYF.

The chain carries TRBV4-2 and TRBJ1-1; D is unresolved. Germline lookup yields CDR1 LGHNA and CDR2 YNFKEQ. The CDR3 has 14 amino acids. The V gene lost 2 bases and the J gene lost 8 bases, with 15 bases spanning the gap. The CDR3 DNA is TGTGCCAGCAGCCAATCCCTTCTAGACCGCGAAGCTTTCTTT. Translated: CASSQSLLDREAFF.

Only a few counts were recorded for this clonotype. Relative to the germline gene, one junction end is altered; a read error may explain this. This chain connects TRBV29-1 to TRBJ2-6; D remains ambiguous. CDR3 size: 11 residues. Germline V lookup: CDR1 SQVTM, CDR2 ANQGSEA. In nucleotides, the CDR3 is TGCAGCGTCGAAGGGGCCAACGTCCTGACTTTC. This translates into CSVEGANVLTF.

With respect to this clonotype: One end of the junction fails to match germline, which may point to a read error. The chain uses TRBV4-1 and TRBJ2-2, with D tentatively TRBD1 (6 bases). The CDR3 spans 15 residues. Per germline, CDR1 MGHRA and CDR2 YSYEKL. This chain's CDR3 is CTSSQDGTLNGELFF. CDR3 sequence (DNA): TGCACCAGCAGCCAAGATGGGACACTAAACGGGGAGCTGTTTTTT.